Listed here is a single T cell receptor (beta chain). Antigen specificity is unknown. Measured with immunoSEQ multiplex PCR; TCRdb has only the in-frame clones, and not every one. The sample has approximately 54,000 clones, roughly 76% seen once. Expansion with viral peptide pools was applied to antigen-specific CD4+ T cells by the ViraFEST assay prior to sequencing. Cultured cells yielded isolated CD4+ T cells after 10 days. Nucleocapsid antibodies were negative in the vaccine recipients, who had never had SARS-CoV-2 infection. Half-medium changes using IL-2 medium occurred on days 3 and 7. This specimen belongs to a study of vaccination effects on CD4 cells after COVID-19. Findings and caveats of the study: Marked clonal contraction of infection- and vaccine-induced clones was seen late after vaccination. Cross-reactivity with common cold coronaviruses was shown by only 1 of 255 vaccine-induced clones in healthy vaccinees.

This CDR3 has 14 amino acids. Germline V gives CDR1 MNHEY, CDR2 SVGAGI. Unmatched junction bases numbered 2, after V lost 4 bases and J lost 0 bases. This chain joins TRBV6-5 and TRBJ2-7, with 8 bases that match TRBD1. The receptor was isolated from a human donor who received a COVID-19 vaccine. The material sequenced was CD4+ T cells from PBMCs cultured with HCoV-229E spike peptides, taken before COVID-19 vaccination. CDR3 residues: CASSWDRSSYEQYV. The DNA for the CDR3 is TGTGCCAGCAGTTGGGACAGGAGCTCCTACGAGCAGTACGTC.